This T cell receptor beta chain was recorded in a study of response to subunit inactivated influenza vaccine. Study-wide points: The authors proposed limited new T cell recruitment per seasonal influenza vaccination.

TCRdb passed the RT-PCR reads through MiXCR, listing each CDR3 protein once. The sample contains 290,000 or so distinct CDR3 sequences, approximately 23% of which appear only once. This clonotype has more than one count but fewer than ten. The antigen remains unidentified. The clonotype originates from a man aged 50-75 years who received an inactivated influenza vaccine. The starting material was PBMCs from blood, obtained less than 22 months after vaccination.

The DNA of the CDR3 is TGTGCCAGCAGCTTAGCAATTAGTGGTAATGAGCAGTTCTTC. Residues: CASSLAISGNEQFF. The chain couples TRBV7-2 to TRBJ2-1; D is unclear. This CDR3 has 14 residues. CDR1 is SGHTA, CDR2 FQGNSA, per germline. Trimming stripped 0 bases from V and 7 bases from J, with 10 bases between.